This T cell receptor (beta chain) was obtained from a study of a mutant IDH1 vaccine in newly diagnosed glioma. Overall study context: Patients began vaccination 4-6 weeks after radiotherapy alone, or with temozolomide cycles. The therapy given earlier, which was standard therapy, consisted of radiotherapy, temozolomide, or both, and most of the patients received both. There were about 60% males and around 38% females among treated patients, whose mean age was approximately 44 years.

Generated by immunoSEQ multiplex PCR, the TCRdb table keeps only in-frame clones and is missing some. The sample includes some 33,000 clones, roughly 78% of them seen just once. Time point indicated: week 35, safety follow-up. The investigators gave 300 ug of mutant IDH1 20-mer peptide in each vaccine dose, together with topical imiquimod. The study gave patients eight vaccinations in weeks 1, 3, 5, 7, 11, 15, 19, 23. CDR3 length equals 16 residues. Trimming shortened V by 0 bases and J by 1 base, and 12 bases separated the two germline ends. Germline assignment: CDR1 SGHAT and CDR2 FQNNGV. Of note for this clone: Antigen: not known.

This clonotype was sampled from a woman aged 40 to 50 with glioma. This specimen was PBMCs, taken from a glioma patient whose treatment included an IDH1 peptide vaccine. The rearrangement joins TRBV11-2 to TRBJ1-1, with D hard to call. The DNA of the CDR3 is TGTGCCAGCAGCTTAGAGTTTGGGTCTCGGAACACTGAAGCTTTCTTT. Its protein is CASSLEFGSRNTEAFF.